One sample yielded the 24 T cell receptor beta chains listed below, sequenced in a study of T cell responses to AZD1222 COVID-19 vaccine. Libraries were prepared by immunoSEQ multiplex PCR; TCRdb keeps only in-frame clonotypes and omits some of them. Altogether about 130,000 clones are present, 85% to 95% being singletons, with the ten largest covering around 7%. This specimen was peripheral blood, taken on day 0 of AZD1222 vaccination. These receptors all stem from an adult in good health.

The V and J genes are TRBV18 and TRBJ1-5, with no clear D. CDR1 is KGHSH, CDR2 LQKENI, per germline. CDR3 size: 15 residues. The V gene lost 2 bases and the J gene lost 3 bases, with 11 bases spanning the gap. CDR3 DNA sequence: TGTGCCAGCTCACCAATGCTCGGGGACAATCAGCCCCAGCATTTT. Its translation: CASSPMLGDNQPQHF.

V and J are TRBV24-1 and TRBJ1-2, with D tentatively TRBD1 (6 bases). V lost 3 bases to trimming and J lost 7 bases, with 14 bases between them. Germline V gene sequence: CDR1 KGHDR, CDR2 SFDVKD. CDR3 size: 14 residues. CDR3 region: CATSDHTGYGGYTF. DNA for the CDR3: TGTGCCACCAGTGATCACACAGGGTACGGTGGCTACACCTTC.

The chain uses TRBV27 and TRBJ2-1, with 10 positions matching TRBD2. This CDR3 contains 15 residues. The ends lost 5 bases at V and 3 bases at J; junction bases unmatched: 4. CDR1 MNHEY and CDR2 SMNVEV come from the germline V gene (reference sequence). This CDR3 reads CASSLGLAVYNEQFF. The CDR3 bases are TGTGCCAGCAGTCTAGGACTAGCGGTCTACAATGAGCAGTTCTTC.

The gene calls are TRBV5-8 and TRBJ1-5; D not resolved. Germline lookup yields CDR1 SGHTS and CDR2 YDEGEE. The CDR3 loop spans 18 amino acids. Deletions cut 3 bases from V and 9 bases from J, with 28 bases between. The CDR3 region is CASSSLTPIFDPVGPQHF. The CDR3 DNA follows: TGTGCCAGCAGCTCCCTAACCCCGATCTTTGACCCAGTTGGGCCCCAGCATTTT.

J is TRBJ1-2 and V is TRBV21-1; TRBD1, the table's D call, lacks a check against the DNA. TRBV21-1 is reported as a pseudogene. The CDR3 sequence is 18 residues long. In DNA, the CDR3 is TGTGCCAGCAGCCCCCCTCCCAGGGGCGAGGGGGCTAACTATGGCTACACCTTC. Its protein is CASSPPPRGEGANYGYTF.

V and J are TRBV24-1 and TRBJ2-3; D is possibly TRBD1 or TRBD2 (5 bases each). Looked up from germline, CDR1 is KGHDR and CDR2 is SFDVKD. Trimming cost V 6 bases and J 7 bases, with 19 bases left between them. The length of the CDR3 is 15 residues. DNA of the CDR3: TGTGCCACCAGTCCGGGACCACAGGAAGGACATACGCAGTATTTT. Translation: CATSPGPQEGHTQYF.

This chain uses TRBV10-3 with TRBJ2-7; 8 bases agree with TRBD1. Germline V CDR1 and CDR2: ENHRY, SYGVKD. V lost 7 bases and J lost 6; bases outside the gene matches: 5. This CDR3 is 12 amino acids long. The DNA for the CDR3 is TGTGCCATCACCGTCGGGACAGGCGAGCAGTACTTC. This sequence encodes CAITVGTGEQYF.

The chain links TRBV5-4 to TRBJ1-1; 7 bases match TRBD1. Trimming took 4 bases from V and 4 from J; bases not matched to a gene: 7. The germline gives CDR1 SGHNT, CDR2 YYREEE (reference sequence). There are 14 residues in the CDR3. Here the CDR3 reads CASSGRQGGTEAFF. CDR3 sequence (DNA): TGTGCCAGCAGCGGACGACAGGGCGGCACTGAAGCTTTCTTT.

V usage is TRBV19 and J usage is TRBJ2-7; D remains unclear. The CDR3 is 13 amino acids. Germline CDR1 reads LNHDA; CDR2 reads SQIVND (reference sequence). V was pared by 6 bases and J by 1 base, with 10 bases between. The CDR3 protein is CASSPQGSYEQYF. The CDR3, as DNA: TGTGCCAGTAGCCCCCAAGGGTCCTACGAGCAGTACTTC.

This clone was picked up a small number of times. The chain uses TRBV10-3 and TRBJ2-3, with 11 bases matching TRBD2. J was trimmed by 5 bases and V by 6 bases; bases with no gene match: 7. Germline CDR1 ENHRY, CDR2 SYGVKD. CDR3 size: 15 residues. The CDR3 region has the DNA TGTGCCATCAGGGGGGGGACTAGCGGATTAGATACGCAGTATTTT. Its translation: CAIRGGTSGLDTQYF.

This clone was seen just once. The rearrangement links TRBV3-1 (or the pseudogene TRBV3-2) to TRBJ1-2, with D perhaps TRBD1 (5 bases). There are 13 residues in the CDR3. Trimming cost V 5 bases and J 7 bases, with 14 bases left between them. Germline V gene sequence: CDR1 LGHDT, CDR2 YNNKEL (reference sequence). Here the CDR3 reads CASSGDSRSGYTF. The CDR3 nucleotides read TGTGCCAGCAGCGGGGACTCCCGGAGTGGCTACACCTTC.

V gene TRBV6-5 combines with J gene TRBJ2-1; D not certain. The CDR3 has 11 residues. Between the trimmed V and J ends, which lost 6 bases and 5 bases, there was a span of 5 bases. CDR1 and CDR2 (germline): MNHEY, SVGAGI. The chain's CDR3 is CASSFNNEQFF. The CDR3 DNA sequence: TGTGCCAGCAGCTTCAACAATGAGCAGTTCTTC.

The chain is built from TRBV6-5 and TRBJ1-1; TRBD1 matches 8 bases. The CDR3 consists of 14 residues. Germline values: CDR1 MNHEY, CDR2 SVGAGI. V was pared by 6 bases and J by 7 bases, with 10 bases of the junction left unmatched. CDR3 region: CASSPLDRANEAFF. CDR3 coding DNA: TGTGCCAGCAGCCCGTTGGACAGGGCAAATGAAGCTTTCTTT.

This clone was seen once. The V gene is TRBV6-2 or TRBV6-3, the J gene TRBJ2-4; tentative D call: TRBD2 (6 bases). This CDR3 is built from 17 residues. Looked up from germline, CDR1 is MNHEY and CDR2 is SVGEGT. With 5 bases removed from V and 5 bases from J, the gap between germline ends came to 22 bases. This CDR3 reads CASSPRGVPGTENIQYF. In DNA, the CDR3 is TGTGCCAGCAGTCCACGCGGGGTCCCGGGGACGGAAAACATTCAGTACTTC.

The chain carries TRBV11-1 and TRBJ2-3, with D possibly TRBD2 on 6 matching bases. V was pared by 8 bases and J by 6 bases, with 9 bases between. Germline V gene lookup returns CDR1 SGHAT and CDR2 FQDESV (reference sequence). The CDR3 has 11 amino acids. CDR3 protein: CASAGSDTQYF. DNA for the CDR3: TGTGCCAGCGCGGGGTCGGATACGCAGTATTTT.

The chain has TRBV7-8 and TRBJ1-5, with D maybe TRBD1 (5 bases). Germline values: CDR1 SGHVS, CDR2 FQNEAQ. This CDR3 region has 16 residues. Trimming took 4 bases from V and 0 from J, leaving 13 bases between them. The CDR3 bases are TGTGCCAGCAGCTCAGGGACGTCCCTTAGCAATCAGCCCCAGCATTTT. This sequence encodes CASSSGTSLSNQPQHF.

The V call is TRBV29-1, the J call TRBJ2-7; D remains unclear. The germline gives CDR1 SQVTM, CDR2 ANQGSEA. Trimming removed 6 bases from V and 5 bases from J, with 17 bases in between. This CDR3 is 13 amino acids long. CDR3 DNA: TGCAGCGTCCTGTGGGTGGTCGAGAACGAGCAGTACTTC. Translated: CSVLWVVENEQYF.

The chain uses TRBV7-2 and TRBJ2-1; 7 nucleotides line up with TRBD1. The V and J ends lost 5 bases and 2 bases, in that order; junction bases with no gene match: 9. The CDR3 contains 16 residues. Per the germline V gene, CDR1 is SGHTA and CDR2 is FQGNSA. In DNA form, the CDR3 reads TGTGCCAGCAGCCTAAGACAGGGTTGGACCTACAATGAGCAGTTCTTC. Amino acid sequence: CASSLRQGWTYNEQFF.

This chain uses TRBV6-1 with TRBJ1-2; D may be TRBD1 (6 bases). V was clipped by 1 base and J by 4 bases, with 13 bases between them. From germline, CDR1 is MNHNS and CDR2 SASEGT. The CDR3 totals 15 residues. In nucleotides, the CDR3 is TGTGCCAGCAGTGAAGTTCGGGGGCGCGGCTATGGCTACACCTTC. Its protein product is CASSEVRGRGYGYTF.

This clone was counted a single time. The chain is built from TRBV30 and TRBJ2-1, with 8 bases that match TRBD2. With 3 bases clipped from V and 5 bases from J, the junction kept 3 bases outside the gene matches. CDR1 is GTSNPN and CDR2 is SVGIG in the germline V gene (reference sequence). The length of the CDR3 is 13 residues. CDR3 sequence (DNA): TGTGCCTGGAGCAGCGGGAGAAACAATGAGCAGTTCTTC. Residues: CAWSSGRNNEQFF. Filled out from reference TRBV30 and TRBJ2-1, the complete variable domain reads SQTIHQWPATLVQPVGSPLSLECTVEGTSNPNLYWYRQAAGRGLQLLFYSVGIGQISSEVPQNLSASRPQDRQFILSSKKLLLSDSGFYLCAWSSGRNNEQFFGPGTRLTVL.

J is TRBJ1-3 and V is TRBV28; 7 bases agree with TRBD1. J gave up 4 bases and V 5 bases, and 8 bases lay outside the gene matches. The length of the CDR3 is 15 residues. Germline CDR1 reads MDHEN; CDR2 reads SYDVKM. The CDR3 bases are TGTGCCAGCAGTATCTACAGGGGAAGAGGAAACACCATATATTTT. This sequence encodes CASSIYRGRGNTIYF. Complete variable domain (other parts from reference TRBV28 and TRBJ1-3): DVKVTQSSRYLVKRTGEKVFLECVQDMDHENMFWYRQDPGLGLRLIYFSYDVKMKEKGDIPEGYSVSREKKERFSLILESASTNQTSMYLCASSIYRGRGNTIYFGEGSWLTVV.

CDR3 nucleotides: TGCGCCAGCAGCCAAGATCAAACAACTAACTATGGCTACACCTTC. It yields the protein CASSQDQTTNYGYTF. The chain uses TRBV4-1 and TRBJ1-2, with D unclear. Germline loops: CDR1 MGHRA, CDR2 YSYEKL. V was clipped by 0 bases and J by 0 bases, with 8 bases between them. The CDR3 contains 15 residues.

This chain joins TRBV28 and TRBJ2-4; D assignment may be TRBD1 or TRBD2 (6 bases each). The length of the CDR3 is 13 residues. V shed 8 bases and J shed 5 bases, with 13 bases lying between them. Germline loops: CDR1 MDHEN, CDR2 SYDVKM. CDR3: CASSRGPQNIQYF. The CDR3 nucleotides read TGTGCCAGCTCCCGGGGGCCCCAAAACATTCAGTACTTC.

The genes are TRBV2 and TRBJ1-4; the match to TRBD1 covers 8 bases. Looked up from germline, CDR1 is SNHLY and CDR2 is FYNNEI. The CDR3 totals 14 residues. J gave up 11 bases and V 6 bases, and 11 bases lay outside the gene matches. Written as DNA, the CDR3 is TGTGCCAGCAGCGACCGACAGGGGCCGGTTAAACTGTTTTTT. Its translation: CASSDRQGPVKLFF. Supplemented by reference TRBV2 and TRBJ1-4, the full variable domain reads EPEVTQTPSHQVTQMGQEVILRCVPISNHLYFYWYRQILGQKVEFLVSFYNNEISEKSEIFDDQFSVERPDGSNFTLKIRSTKLEDSAMYFCASSDRQGPVKLFFGSGTQLSVL.